The entry below describes one T cell receptor (beta chain). Its specificity is unknown. This record belongs to a study of primary melanoma T cells and metastatic recurrence. With 5 bases clipped from V and 0 bases from J, the junction kept 7 bases outside the gene matches. CDR1 LNHDA and CDR2 SQIVND come from the germline V gene (reference sequence). CDR3 length equals 16 residues. Only in-frame clones appear in the TCRdb table, and some are missing; sequencing was by immunoSEQ multiplex PCR. Altogether about 740 clones are present, roughly 73% being singletons, with the ten largest covering about 15%. General study findings and limits: Combined with tumor thickness, T-cell fraction reportedly beat other histopathological additions. Regardless of ulceration, mitotic rate or nodal disease, >20% T-cell fraction appeared protective.

The chain links TRBV19 to TRBJ1-3, with TRBD1 identical over 7 bases. The sequenced material came from melanoma tumor tissue. The clonotype was recovered from a human donor with melanoma. CDR3 loop: CASSYVGQDSGNTIYF. CDR3 bases: TGTGCCAGTAGTTACGTCGGACAGGACTCTGGAAACACCATATATTTT. Together with reference TRBV19 and TRBJ1-3, the CDR3 gives the full variable domain: DGGITQSPKYLFRKEGQNVTLSCEQNLNHDAMYWYRQDPGQGLRLIYYSQIVNDFQKGDIAEGYSVSREKKESFPLTVTSAQKNPTAFYLCASSYVGQDSGNTIYFGEGSWLTVV.